The present T cell receptor (beta chain) was sequenced within a study of T cells in Graves' hyperthyroidism and ophthalmopathy. Whole-study results and caveats: Most expanded thyroid clonotypes above 0.001 also appeared in blood. The model predicted ophthalmopathy a median approximately six months before onset.

Regions amplified from RNA transcripts were the TCR beta CDR3 regions. The HTBI primer set drove a first-round RT-PCR of the TCR CDR3. Each CDR3 protein gets one entry after TCRdb re-called the multiplex PCR reads with MiXCR. The sample has a few hundred thousand distinct CDR3 sequences; about 45% are singletons. Clinical symptoms, serum thyroxine and TRAb, thyroid ultrasound and orbital computed tomography together formed the diagnostic basis. This clonotype was found many times. The target antigen is unknown. Unmatched junction bases numbered 8, after V lost 0 bases and J lost 4 bases. CDR3 length equals 16 residues. The germline V gene encodes CDR1 MNHEY and CDR2 SVGAGI.

The sequence derives from a young woman with Graves' hyperthyroidism. This sequence joins TRBV6-5 and TRBJ2-5, with TRBD1 matching 7 bases. Sequenced material: peripheral blood or thyroid tissue (not recorded which). The CDR3 bases are TGTGCCAGCAGTTACTCGGGAAAGGGGGCGGGAGAGACCCAGTACTTC. Encoded protein: CASSYSGKGAGETQYF.